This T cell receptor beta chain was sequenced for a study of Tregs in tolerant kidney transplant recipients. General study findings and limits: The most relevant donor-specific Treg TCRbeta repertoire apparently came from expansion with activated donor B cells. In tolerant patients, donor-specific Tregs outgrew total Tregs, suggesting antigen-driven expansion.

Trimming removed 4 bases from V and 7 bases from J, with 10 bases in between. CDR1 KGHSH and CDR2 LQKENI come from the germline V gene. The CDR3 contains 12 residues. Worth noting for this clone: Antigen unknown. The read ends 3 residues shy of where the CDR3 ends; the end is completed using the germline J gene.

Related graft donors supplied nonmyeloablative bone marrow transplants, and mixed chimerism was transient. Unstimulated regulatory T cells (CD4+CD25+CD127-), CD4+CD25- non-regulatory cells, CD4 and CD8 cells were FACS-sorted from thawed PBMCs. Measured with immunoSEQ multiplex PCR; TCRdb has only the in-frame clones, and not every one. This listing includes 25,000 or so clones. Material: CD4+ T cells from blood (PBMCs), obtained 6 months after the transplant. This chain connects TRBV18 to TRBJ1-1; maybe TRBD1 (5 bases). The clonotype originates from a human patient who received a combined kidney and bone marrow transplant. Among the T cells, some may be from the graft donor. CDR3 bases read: TGTGCCAGCTCACGGGGACTGGATGAA. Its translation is CASSRGLDE. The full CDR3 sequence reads CASSRGLDEAFF.